These T cell receptor beta chains were read from a single sample in a study of T cell repertoires in cytomegalovirus infection. MiXCR was run by TCRdb on the reads, yielding one entry per CDR3 protein. The table has fewer than 300,000 distinct CDR3 sequences, around 25% seen once. Sequencing used PBMCs. Receptors were obtained from a human donor in good health (CMV status not recorded). Some clones in this sample may be carry-over from other donors' samples. The CDR3 runs from the conserved cysteine through the conserved F or W. The D gene is left open where the match is weak. The size field is filled for only some rows; it gives once, few, many or a size class.

V gene,J gene,clone size,D gene,CDR3 protein,CDR3 DNA
TRBV6-1,TRBJ1-1,few,TRBD1,CASSETGSETEAFF,TGTGCCAGCAGTGAGACAGGGTCGGAGACTGAAGCTTTCTTT
TRBV7-2,TRBJ1-1,many,TRBD1,CASSPQGDRVGAEAFF,TGTGCCAGCAGCCCCCAGGGAGACAGGGTTGGGGCTGAAGCTTTCTTT
TRBV5-1,TRBJ2-3,-,TRBD2,CASSLLASGDFDTQYF,TGCGCCAGCAGCTTGTTGGCTAGCGGGGATTTCGATACGCAGTATTTT
TRBV23-1,TRBJ2-7,few,-,CASSQSQGWGYYYYEQYF,TGCGCCAGCAGTCAATCTCAGGGATGGGGGTACTACTACTACGAGCAGTACTTC
TRBV12-3/TRBV12-4,TRBJ2-2,many,-,CASSPRAQNTGELFF,TGTGCCAGCAGCCCCAGGGCACAGAACACCGGGGAGCTGTTTTTT
TRBV7-2,TRBJ2-3,many,-,CASSFMVDTQYF,TGTGCCAGCAGCTTTATGGTAGATACGCAGTATTTT
TRBV28,TRBJ2-7,-,-,CASSSPAGLSSKQYF,TGTGCCAGCAGTTCCCCCGCCGGATTGTCGAGTAAGCAGTACTTC
TRBV29-1,TRBJ2-3,-,-,CSVGKGTDTQYF,TGCAGCGTTGGAAAGGGCACAGATACGCAGTATTTT
TRBV5-1,TRBJ1-2,few,-,CASSFGPGDGYGYTF,TGCGCCAGCAGCTTTGGTCCCGGGGACGGCTATGGCTACACCTTC
TRBV19,TRBJ2-1,many,TRBD2,CASSMGTSAYNEQFF,TGTGCCAGTAGTATGGGGACTAGCGCATACAATGAGCAGTTCTTC
TRBV5-6,TRBJ2-1,-,-,CASSFDWNEQFF,TGTGCCAGCAGCTTTGACTGGAATGAGCAGTTCTTC
TRBV7-2,TRBJ2-7,many,-,CASSLGAGPTYEQYF,TGTGCCAGCAGCTTAGGGGCCGGTCCCACCTACGAGCAGTACTTC
TRBV12-3/TRBV12-4,TRBJ2-7,-,-,CASSSALRYEQYF,TGTGCCAGCAGTAGCGCGTTGAGGTACGAGCAGTACTTC
TRBV5-1,TRBJ2-2,few,-,CASRLIEETGELFF,TGCGCCAGCAGGCTCATAGAGGAAACCGGGGAGCTGTTTTTT
TRBV20-1,TRBJ2-7,-,-,CSARGEQGSSYEQYF,TGCAGTGCTAGAGGGGAGCAAGGCAGTTCCTACGAGCAGTACTTC
TRBV5-1,TRBJ2-7,-,TRBD1,CASSPTGTGDSEQYF,TGCGCCAGCAGCCCAACCGGGACAGGGGATAGCGAGCAGTACTTC
TRBV12-3/TRBV12-4,TRBJ1-2,few,-,CASSFSSGVGYTF,TGTGCCAGCAGTTTCAGCTCCGGAGTGGGCTACACCTTC
TRBV20-1,TRBJ2-1,many,-,CSARDVRGDEQFF,TGCAGTGCTAGAGATGTCCGGGGAGATGAGCAGTTCTTC
TRBV6-2/TRBV6-3,TRBJ1-1,-,-,CASSYRAVDTEAFF,TGTGCCAGCAGTTACCGGGCTGTGGACACTGAAGCTTTCTTT
TRBV7-2,TRBJ2-1,few,TRBD2,CASSLVGGTSPYNEQFF,TGTGCCAGCAGCTTAGTGGGTGGGACTAGCCCATACAATGAGCAGTTCTTC
TRBV28,TRBJ1-1,-,TRBD1,CASSLPSPRDRDEWTEAFF,TGTGCCAGCAGTTTACCCTCCCCCCGCGACAGGGACGAGTGGACTGAAGCTTTCTTT
TRBV28,TRBJ2-1,few,TRBD2,CASSSRHGGSGRFTYNEQFF,TGTGCCAGCAGTTCCCGTCACGGAGGTAGCGGGAGGTTCACCTACAATGAGCAGTTCTTC
TRBV27,TRBJ1-2,many,-,CASSFLGQNYGYTF,TGTGCCAGCAGTTTCCTCGGACAGAACTATGGCTACACCTTC
TRBV5-4,TRBJ2-2,few,-,CASSFGNSLNTGELFF,TGTGCCAGCAGCTTTGGAAACTCTTTAAACACCGGGGAGCTGTTTTTT
TRBV7-2,TRBJ2-5,-,TRBD2,CASRQPGLAGGETQYF,TGTGCCAGCAGACAACCGGGACTAGCGGGCGGGGAGACCCAGTACTTC
TRBV5-1,TRBJ1-1,-,-,CASSFGGDLNTEAFF,TGCGCCAGCAGCTTCGGAGGGGACCTCAACACTGAAGCTTTCTTT
TRBV6-4,TRBJ2-3,-,TRBD2,CASSDTSGTDTQYF,TGTGCCAGCAGTGACACTAGCGGCACAGATACGCAGTATTTT
TRBV20-1,TRBJ1-6,few,-,CSARDRQGGAYNSPLHF,TGCAGTGCTAGAGATCGTCAGGGAGGAGCCTATAATTCACCCCTCCACTTT
TRBV6-2/TRBV6-3,TRBJ1-5,-,-,CASSYRGPNQPQHF,TGTGCCAGCAGTTACCGGGGTCCGAATCAGCCCCAGCATTTT
TRBV6-2/TRBV6-3,TRBJ2-5,-,-,CASSYSRQGGETQYF,TGTGCCAGCAGTTACTCAAGGCAGGGTGGGGAGACCCAGTACTTC
TRBV7-2,TRBJ2-5,many,-,CASSFVEETQYF,TGTGCCAGCAGCTTTGTGGAAGAGACCCAGTACTTC
TRBV18,TRBJ2-1,once,TRBD2,CASSPRLAGVENEQFF,TGTGCCAGCTCACCACGCCTAGCGGGAGTAGAGAATGAGCAGTTCTTC
TRBV7-2,TRBJ2-7,many,-,CASSFLGNEQYF,TGTGCCAGCAGCTTCCTGGGTAACGAGCAGTACTTC
TRBV7-3,TRBJ2-7,-,-,CASSLMVEREQYF,TGTGCCAGCAGCTTAATGGTGGAGCGCGAGCAGTACTTC
TRBV6-1,TRBJ2-3,few,-,CASSPVGTFRTDTQYF,TGTGCCAGTTCCCCCGTCGGGACTTTTAGGACAGATACGCAGTATTTT
TRBV12-3/TRBV12-4,TRBJ1-1,few,-,CASNVANTEAFF,TGTGCCAGCAACGTGGCGAACACTGAAGCTTTCTTT
TRBV6-2/TRBV6-3,TRBJ2-3,many,-,CASSYSTLRTDTQYF,TGTGCCAGCAGTTACTCCACCCTTCGGACAGATACGCAGTATTTT
TRBV29-1,TRBJ1-1,-,TRBD1,CSVVAGGDTEAFF,TGCAGCGTTGTTGCAGGGGGAGACACTGAAGCTTTCTTT
TRBV11-2,TRBJ2-5,many,-,CASSRAAPETQYF,TGTGCCAGCAGTAGGGCAGCTCCGGAGACCCAGTACTTC
TRBV4-1,TRBJ1-5,many,TRBD1,CASSHGPGQGNQPQHF,TGCGCCAGCAGCCATGGTCCGGGACAGGGCAATCAGCCCCAGCATTTT
TRBV7-9,TRBJ2-2,-,TRBD2,CASASSGPTGELFF,TGTGCCAGCGCCTCTAGCGGACCCACCGGGGAGCTGTTTTTT
TRBV10-3,TRBJ1-3,-,-,CAISAGNTIYF,TGTGCCATCAGTGCCGGAAACACCATATATTTT
TRBV4-1,TRBJ1-5,few,-,CASSQVMGQPQHF,TGCGCCAGCAGCCAAGTGATGGGTCAGCCCCAGCATTTT
TRBV6-5,TRBJ2-5,-,-,CASSYQPGKETQYF,TGTGCCAGCAGTTACCAGCCGGGAAAGGAGACCCAGTACTTC
TRBV6-6,TRBJ1-5,-,-,CASTDTSYSNQPQHF,TGTGCCAGCACCGACACCTCTTATAGCAATCAGCCCCAGCATTTT
TRBV4-3,TRBJ2-7,few,-,CASSHGTSVDEQYF,TGCGCCAGCAGCCATGGGACATCGGTGGACGAGCAGTACTTC
TRBV24-1,TRBJ2-3,many,-,CATSDLQNTQYF,TGTGCCACCAGTGATTTGCAAAATACGCAGTATTTT
TRBV19,TRBJ2-5,-,TRBD1,CASSDPGTGEETQYF,TGTGCCAGTAGTGATCCCGGGACAGGTGAAGAGACCCAGTACTTC
TRBV11-2,TRBJ2-1,few,-,CASSSPGRADNNEQFF,TGTGCCAGCAGCTCCCCGGGAAGGGCGGACAACAATGAGCAGTTCTTC